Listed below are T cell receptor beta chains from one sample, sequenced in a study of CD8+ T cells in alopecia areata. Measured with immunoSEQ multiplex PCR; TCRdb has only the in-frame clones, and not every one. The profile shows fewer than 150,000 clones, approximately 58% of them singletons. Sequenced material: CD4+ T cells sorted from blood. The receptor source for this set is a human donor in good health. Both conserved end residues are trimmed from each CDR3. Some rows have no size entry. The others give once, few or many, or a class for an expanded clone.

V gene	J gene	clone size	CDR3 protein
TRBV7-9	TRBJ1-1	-	ASSFQGGTEAF
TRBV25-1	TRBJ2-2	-	ASSDPSNTGELF
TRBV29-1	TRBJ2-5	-	SVLAGAWETQY
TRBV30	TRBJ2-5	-	AWSVEGPRGTQY
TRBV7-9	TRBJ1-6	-	ASSATGFNSPLH
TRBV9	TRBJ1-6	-	ASSLPNSPLH
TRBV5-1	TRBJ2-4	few	ASSPVAGKSYIQY
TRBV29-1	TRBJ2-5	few	SATDRGETQY
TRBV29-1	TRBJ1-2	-	SVARENYGYT
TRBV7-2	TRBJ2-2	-	ASWTDYSTNTGELF
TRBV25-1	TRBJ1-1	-	ASSDSGGRAF
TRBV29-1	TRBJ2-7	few	SVPGTTSYEQY
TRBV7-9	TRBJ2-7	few	ASSSRTGGGEQY
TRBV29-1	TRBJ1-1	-	SVEDKTGMKAF